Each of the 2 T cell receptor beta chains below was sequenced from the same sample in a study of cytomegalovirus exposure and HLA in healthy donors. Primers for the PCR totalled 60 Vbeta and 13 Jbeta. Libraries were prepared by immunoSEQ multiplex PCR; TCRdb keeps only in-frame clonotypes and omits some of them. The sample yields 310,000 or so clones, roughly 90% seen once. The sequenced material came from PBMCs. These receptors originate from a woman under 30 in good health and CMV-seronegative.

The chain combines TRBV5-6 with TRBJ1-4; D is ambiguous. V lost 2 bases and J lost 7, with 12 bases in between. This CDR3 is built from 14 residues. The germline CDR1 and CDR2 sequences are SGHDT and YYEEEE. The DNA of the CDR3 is TGTGCCAGCAGCTTAACTTCTCGGTTTGAAAAACTGTTTTTT. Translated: CASSLTSRFEKLFF. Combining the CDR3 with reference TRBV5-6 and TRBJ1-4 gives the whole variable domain DAGVTQSPTHLIKTRGQQVTLRCSPKSGHDTVSWYQQALGQGPQFIFQYYEEEERQRGNFPDRFSGHQFPNYSSELNVNALLLGDSALYLCASSLTSRFEKLFFGSGTQLSVL.

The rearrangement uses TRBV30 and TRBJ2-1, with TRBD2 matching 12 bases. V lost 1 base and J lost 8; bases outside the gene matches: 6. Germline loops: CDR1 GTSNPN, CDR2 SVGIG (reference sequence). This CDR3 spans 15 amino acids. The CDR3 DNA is TGTGCCTGGAGTGGAGGGACTAGCGGGCTCGATGAGCAGTTCTTC. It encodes CAWSGGTSGLDEQFF.